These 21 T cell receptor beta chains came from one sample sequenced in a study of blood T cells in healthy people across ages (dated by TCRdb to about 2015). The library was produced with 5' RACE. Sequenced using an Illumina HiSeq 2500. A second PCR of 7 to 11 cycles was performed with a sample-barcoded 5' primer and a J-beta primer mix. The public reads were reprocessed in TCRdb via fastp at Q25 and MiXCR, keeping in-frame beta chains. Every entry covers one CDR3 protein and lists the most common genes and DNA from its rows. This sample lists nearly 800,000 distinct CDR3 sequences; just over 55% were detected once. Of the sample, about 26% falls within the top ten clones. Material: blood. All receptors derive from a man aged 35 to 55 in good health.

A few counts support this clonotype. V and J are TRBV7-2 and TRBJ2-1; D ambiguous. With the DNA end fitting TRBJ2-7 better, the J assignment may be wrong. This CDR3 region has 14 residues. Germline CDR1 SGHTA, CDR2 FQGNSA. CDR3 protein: CASRPSSSYNEQYF. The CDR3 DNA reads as TGTGCCAGTCGCCCTTCAAGCTCCTACAATGAGCAGTACTTC.

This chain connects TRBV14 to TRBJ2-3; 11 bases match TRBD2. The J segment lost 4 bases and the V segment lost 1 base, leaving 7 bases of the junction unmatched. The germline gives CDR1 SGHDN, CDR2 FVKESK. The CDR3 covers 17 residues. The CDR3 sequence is CASSQVFVLAGADTQYF. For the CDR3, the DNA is TGTGCCAGCAGCCAAGTATTTGTACTAGCGGGAGCAGATACGCAGTATTTT.

In nucleotides, the CDR3 is TGTGCCACCAGCAGAGATCGCATTGGGGAGGGGGCAGGGTATGGCTACACCTTC. Amino acids: CATSRDRIGEGAGYGYTF. The V call is TRBV15, the J call TRBJ1-2; the match to TRBD1 covers 7 bases. CDR3 size: 18 residues. V gave up 0 bases and J gave up 5 bases; unmatched junction bases: 15. From germline, CDR1 is LNHNV and CDR2 YYDKDF (reference sequence).

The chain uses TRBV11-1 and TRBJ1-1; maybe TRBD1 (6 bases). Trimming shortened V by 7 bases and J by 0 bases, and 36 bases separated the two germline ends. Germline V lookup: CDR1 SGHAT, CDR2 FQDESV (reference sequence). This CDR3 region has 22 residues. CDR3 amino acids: CASNRDIYEGAINTAMNTEAFF. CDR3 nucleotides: TGTGCCAGCAACCGGGACATATATGAAGGGGCCATTAACACGGCCATGAACACTGAAGCTTTCTTT.

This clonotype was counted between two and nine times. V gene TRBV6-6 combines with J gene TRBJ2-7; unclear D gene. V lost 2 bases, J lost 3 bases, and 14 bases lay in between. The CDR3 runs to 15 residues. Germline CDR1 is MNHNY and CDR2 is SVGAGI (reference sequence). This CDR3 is CASSYPPWVGYEQYF. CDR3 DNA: TGTGCCAGCAGTTACCCGCCTTGGGTGGGCTACGAGCAGTACTTC.

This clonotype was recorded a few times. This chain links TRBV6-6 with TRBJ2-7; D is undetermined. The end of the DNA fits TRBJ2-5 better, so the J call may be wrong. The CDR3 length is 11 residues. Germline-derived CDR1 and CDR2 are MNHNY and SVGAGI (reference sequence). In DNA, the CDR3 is TGTGCCAGCAGCCCCGTTGAGACCCAGTACTTC. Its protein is CASSPVETQYF.

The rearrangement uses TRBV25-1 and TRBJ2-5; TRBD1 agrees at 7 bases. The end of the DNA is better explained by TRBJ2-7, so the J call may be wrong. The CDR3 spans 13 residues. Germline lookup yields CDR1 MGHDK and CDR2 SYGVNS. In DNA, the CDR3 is TGTGCCAGCCGCCGACAGGGTGTTTCCGAGCAGTACTTC. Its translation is CASRRQGVSEQYF.

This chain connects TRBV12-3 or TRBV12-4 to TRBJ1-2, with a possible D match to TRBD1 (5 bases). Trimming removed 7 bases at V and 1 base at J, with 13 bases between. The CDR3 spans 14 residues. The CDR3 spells CASNGGRSNYGYTF. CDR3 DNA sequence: TGTGCCAGCAATGGGGGGAGGAGTAACTATGGCTACACCTTC.

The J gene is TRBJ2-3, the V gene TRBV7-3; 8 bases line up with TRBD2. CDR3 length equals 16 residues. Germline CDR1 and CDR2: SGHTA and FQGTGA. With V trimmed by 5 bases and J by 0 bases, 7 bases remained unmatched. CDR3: CASSPGLAPSTDTQYF. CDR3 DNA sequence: TGTGCCAGCAGCCCCGGACTAGCCCCAAGCACAGATACGCAGTATTTT.

CDR3 coding DNA: TGCAGCCCGCGGGGTCAGTCTAATTCACCCCTCCACTTT. It codes for CSPRGQSNSPLHF. V usage is TRBV29-1 and J usage is TRBJ1-6; D is uncertain. This CDR3 has 13 residues. Germline V CDR1 and CDR2: SQVTM, ANQGSEA. Trimming removed 8 bases at V and 6 bases at J, with 14 bases between. The full variable domain, completed using reference TRBV29-1 and TRBJ1-6, is SAVISQKPSRDICQRGTSLTIQCQVDSQVTMMFWYRQQPGQSLTLIATANQGSEATYESGFVIDKFPISRPNLTFSTLTVSNMSPEDSSIYLCSPRGQSNSPLHFGNGTRLTVT.

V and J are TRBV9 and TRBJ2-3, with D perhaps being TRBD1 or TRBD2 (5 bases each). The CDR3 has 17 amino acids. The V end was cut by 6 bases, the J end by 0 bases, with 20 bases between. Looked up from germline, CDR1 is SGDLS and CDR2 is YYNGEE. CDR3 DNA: TGTGCCAGCAACCCAAATAGCGTAAGGGGTAGCACAGATACGCAGTATTTT. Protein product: CASNPNSVRGSTDTQYF.

Here the CDR3 DNA reads TGCAGTGCTAGTCCTCAGACAGGGTTCGACTATGGCTACACCTTC. Translation: CSASPQTGFDYGYTF. The chain joins TRBV20-1 to TRBJ1-2, with 7 bases fitting TRBD1. The J segment lost 3 bases and the V segment lost 3 bases, leaving 10 bases of the junction unmatched. There are 15 residues in the CDR3. The germline V gene has CDR1 DFQATT and CDR2 SNEGSKA (reference sequence).

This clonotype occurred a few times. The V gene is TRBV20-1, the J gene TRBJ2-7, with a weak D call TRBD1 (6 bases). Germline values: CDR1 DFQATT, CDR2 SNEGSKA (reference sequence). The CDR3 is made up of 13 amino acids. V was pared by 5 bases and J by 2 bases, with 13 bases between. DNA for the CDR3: TGCAGTGCTCCACGGACAGCTACCTACGAGCAGTACTTC. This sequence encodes CSAPRTATYEQYF.

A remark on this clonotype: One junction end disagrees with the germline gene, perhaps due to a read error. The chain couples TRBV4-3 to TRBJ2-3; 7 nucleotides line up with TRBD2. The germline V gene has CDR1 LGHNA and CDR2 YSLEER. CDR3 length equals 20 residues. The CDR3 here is CASSQDYGISAGVSTDMQYF. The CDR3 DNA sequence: TGCGCCAGCAGCCAAGATTATGGGATATCGGCGGGAGTTAGCACAGATATGCAGTATTTT.

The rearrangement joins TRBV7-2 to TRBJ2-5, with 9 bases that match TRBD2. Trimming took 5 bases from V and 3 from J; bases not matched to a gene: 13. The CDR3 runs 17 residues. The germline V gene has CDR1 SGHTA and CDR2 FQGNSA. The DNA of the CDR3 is TGTGCCAGCAGCCGAGCCCCCCAAGCGGGGGGAGAAGAGACCCAGTACTTC. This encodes CASSRAPQAGGEETQYF.

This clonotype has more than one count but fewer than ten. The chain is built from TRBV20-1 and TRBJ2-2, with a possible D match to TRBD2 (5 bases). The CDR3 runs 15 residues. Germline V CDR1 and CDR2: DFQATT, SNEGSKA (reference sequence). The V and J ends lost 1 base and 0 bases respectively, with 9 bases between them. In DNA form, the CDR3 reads TGCAGTGCTAGAGCGAGGGTCGCGAACACCGGGGAGCTGTTTTTT. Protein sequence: CSARARVANTGELFF.

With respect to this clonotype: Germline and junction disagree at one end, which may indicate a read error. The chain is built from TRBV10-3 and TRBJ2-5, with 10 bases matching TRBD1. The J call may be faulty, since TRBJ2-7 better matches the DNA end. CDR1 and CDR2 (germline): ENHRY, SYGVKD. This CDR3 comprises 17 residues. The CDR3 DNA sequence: TGTACCATCAGTGAGTCGGCAGGGACAGGGGTGATCTACGAGCAGTACTTC. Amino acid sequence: CTISESAGTGVIYEQYF.

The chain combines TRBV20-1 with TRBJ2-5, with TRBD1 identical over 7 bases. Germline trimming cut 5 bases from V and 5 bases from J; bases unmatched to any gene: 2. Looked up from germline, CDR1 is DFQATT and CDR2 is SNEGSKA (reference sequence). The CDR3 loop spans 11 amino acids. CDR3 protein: CSAAQGETQYF. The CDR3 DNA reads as TGCAGTGCTGCACAGGGGGAGACCCAGTACTTC.

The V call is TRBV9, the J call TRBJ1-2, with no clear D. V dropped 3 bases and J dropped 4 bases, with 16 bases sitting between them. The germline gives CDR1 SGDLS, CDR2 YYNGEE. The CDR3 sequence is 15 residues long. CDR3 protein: CASSASPSGGYGYTF. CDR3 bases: TGTGCCAGCAGCGCCTCCCCGTCGGGCGGCTATGGCTACACCTTC.

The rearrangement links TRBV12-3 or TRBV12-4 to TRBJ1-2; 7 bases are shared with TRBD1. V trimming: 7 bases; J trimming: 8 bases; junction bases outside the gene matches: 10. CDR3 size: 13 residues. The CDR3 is CASNFQGVKGYTF. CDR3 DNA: TGTGCCAGCAATTTCCAGGGGGTGAAGGGCTACACCTTC.

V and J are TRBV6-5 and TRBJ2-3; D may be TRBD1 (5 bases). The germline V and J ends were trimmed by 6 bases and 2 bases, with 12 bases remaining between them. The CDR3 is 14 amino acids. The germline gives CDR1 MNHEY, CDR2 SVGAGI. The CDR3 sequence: CASRITGTTDTQYF. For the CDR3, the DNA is TGTGCCAGCAGAATAACAGGTACCACAGATACGCAGTATTTT.